Below, 4 T cell receptor beta chains from the same sample are listed, as sequenced in a study of blood T cell repertoires in COVID-19. Using immunoSEQ multiplex PCR, the repertoire was profiled, and TCRdb retains in-frame clones only, with some absent. The table has 80,000 to 85,000 clones, 70% to 90% seen once. Sequences were obtained from peripheral blood. The receptors stem from an elderly woman with acute or convalescent COVID-19.

This chain joins TRBV6-1 and TRBJ2-3, with D possibly matching TRBD1 (6 bases). Trimming removed 3 bases at V and 2 bases at J, with 9 bases between. Germline V gives CDR1 MNHNS, CDR2 SASEGT. This CDR3 comprises 14 residues. CDR3 sequence (DNA): TGTGCCAGCAGTGAGACAGGCCACACAGATACGCAGTATTTT. It yields the protein CASSETGHTDTQYF.

The chain couples TRBV6-2 or TRBV6-3 to TRBJ2-1; TRBD2 aligns across 7 bases. CDR1 MNHEY and CDR2 SVGEGT come from the germline V gene. The CDR3 consists of 16 residues. V was clipped by 2 bases and J by 5 bases; unmatched bases: 9. The CDR3 sequence: CASSYEQRGFDNEQFF. In DNA form, the CDR3 reads TGTGCCAGCAGTTACGAGCAGCGGGGTTTCGACAATGAGCAGTTCTTC.

This rearrangement joins TRBV10-3 to TRBJ2-7; TRBD1 aligns across 10 bases. The junction had 10 bases not matched to a gene; V was cut back by 6 bases and J by 5 bases. CDR1 is ENHRY, CDR2 SYGVKD, per germline. The CDR3 spans 15 residues. The CDR3 nucleotides are TGTGCCATCAGACCCGGGACAGGGGTCACAAACGAGCAGTACTTC. Protein sequence: CAIRPGTGVTNEQYF.

This clone was recorded once. V is TRBV5-1 and J is TRBJ2-2; 9 nucleotides agree with TRBD1. CDR3 length equals 16 residues. Germline V gives CDR1 SGHRS, CDR2 YFSETQ. The V and J ends lost 3 bases and 6 bases, in that order; junction bases with no gene match: 9. DNA for the CDR3: TGCGCCAGCAGCTCCAAGACAGGGGGGCCGTCCGGGGAGCTGTTTTTT. Protein: CASSSKTGGPSGELFF.